This T cell receptor beta chain was documented in a study of CD8 T cells in ankylosing spondylitis. Study-wide results and limits: Clones linked to the disease showed a CD8+ phenotype. They occurred at relatively low frequencies in peripheral blood. Earlier reports found some motif variants in synovial fluid and blood in reactive arthritis. Significantly higher representation of disease-linked clones was reported for matched ankylosing spondylitis synovial fluid.

Quantitative 5'-RACE was performed with molecular barcodes, and it yielded the TCR beta libraries. Each CDR3 protein is one row after TCRdb ran MiXCR on the 5' RACE reads. Of some 90,000 distinct CDR3 sequences listed, around 26% were seen once; the top ten hold roughly 59%. This clonotype showed up many times. The antigen is undetermined. The CDR3 runs to 10 residues. From germline, CDR1 is DFQATT and CDR2 SNEGSKA (reference sequence). The chain joins TRBV20-1 to TRBJ2-1; D call uncertain. The clonotype comes from a male donor with ankylosing spondylitis or in good health (not recorded which). Sequencing was performed on blood, either unsorted or a sorted T cell fraction (not recorded which). In DNA form, the CDR3 reads TGCAGCCTCATGGGGAATGAGCAGTTCTTC. It yields the protein CSLMGNEQFF.